What follows are 18 T cell receptor beta chains derived from one specimen sequenced in a study of STAT3 mutations in large granular lymphocyte leukemia. Study findings and constraints: At least one immunodominant TCR beta clonotype appeared in every T-cell large granular lymphocyte leukemia patient.

The repertoire was sequenced with immunoSEQ multiplex PCR; TCRdb's copy has only in-frame clones and lacks some. The repertoire has approximately 27,000 clones, over 60% of them found once; the top ten carry 30%. These receptors are not linked to any known antigen. The sample taken for sequencing was peripheral blood mononuclear cells. All receptors come from a woman aged 45-65 years with T-cell large granular lymphocyte leukemia. Some clones in this sample may be carry-over from other donors' samples.

J is TRBJ2-6 and V is TRBV5-5; no definite D call. V dropped 0 bases and J dropped 15 bases, with 10 bases sitting between them. CDR3 length equals 12 residues. CDR1 is SGHKS and CDR2 is YYEKEE in the germline V gene (reference sequence). CDR3 nucleotide sequence: TGTGCCAGCAGCTTGGAACCCGAGAACCTGACTTTC. It translates to CASSLEPENLTF.

This clone rates as medium-sized. This chain uses TRBV5-1 with TRBJ2-2; 9 positions agree with TRBD1. CDR1 and CDR2 from the germline V gene are SGHRS and YFSETQ. This CDR3 region has 14 residues. J was trimmed by 3 bases and V by 3 bases; bases with no gene match: 0. As DNA, the CDR3 is TGCGCCAGCAGCTGGACAGGGGACACCGGGGAGCTGTTTTTT. This encodes CASSWTGDTGELFF.

A single count supports this clone. The chain employs TRBV30 and TRBJ2-7; TRBD1 agrees at 10 bases. This CDR3 is built from 13 residues. Germline values: CDR1 GTSNPN, CDR2 SVGIG (reference sequence). The V gene end was trimmed by 4 bases and the J gene end by 6 bases; junction bases not matched to a gene: 6. This CDR3 reads CAWTGDRGREQYF. As DNA, the CDR3 is TGTGCCTGGACGGGGGACAGGGGCCGCGAGCAGTACTTC.

This chain uses TRBV5-4 with TRBJ2-5; D is uncertain. Germline V gene sequence: CDR1 SGHNT, CDR2 YYREEE (reference sequence). CDR3 size: 12 residues. V was pared by 1 base and J by 5 bases, with 6 bases between. For the CDR3, the DNA is TGTGCCAGCAGCTTGTGGGCTGAGACCCAGTACTTC. Protein sequence: CASSLWAETQYF.

The chain couples TRBV29-1 to TRBJ1-2; D not resolved. Germline assignment: CDR1 SQVTM and CDR2 ANQGSEA. V gave up 5 bases and J gave up 3 bases, with 13 bases separating them. This CDR3 spans 13 amino acids. In nucleotides, the CDR3 is TGCAGCGTTTCGGTGGGTATGGACTATGGCTACACCTTC. Translation: CSVSVGMDYGYTF.

The chain joins TRBV5-1 to TRBJ2-6; D not resolved. The CDR3 consists of 14 residues. Per germline, CDR1 SGHRS and CDR2 YFSETQ. The ends were cut back, 4 bases at V and 3 bases at J, with 8 bases in the middle. The CDR3 protein is CASSQTGGANVLTF. CDR3 coding DNA: TGCGCCAGCAGCCAGACCGGTGGGGCCAACGTCCTGACTTTC.

The J gene is TRBJ2-3, the V gene TRBV27, with D perhaps matching TRBD1 (5 bases). Trimming left V 5 bases short and J 3 bases short, with 15 bases between. This CDR3 contains 15 residues. The germline V gene has CDR1 MNHEY and CDR2 SMNVEV (reference sequence). The CDR3 region has the DNA TGTGCCAGCAGTATCGACCTCAGGGAAACAGATACGCAGTATTTT. Translating gives CASSIDLRETDTQYF.

The chain joins TRBV7-8 to TRBJ1-3, with D unclear. The CDR3 is made up of 15 amino acids. The V gene lost 5 bases and the J gene lost 4 bases, with 15 bases spanning the gap. Looked up from germline, CDR1 is SGHVS and CDR2 is FQNEAQ. The CDR3 sequence: CASSPISQVGNTIYF. CDR3 bases: TGTGCCAGCAGCCCCATTAGTCAGGTCGGAAACACCATATATTTT.

This chain links TRBV18 with TRBJ2-3, with 9 bases lining up with TRBD1. The length of the CDR3 is 14 residues. In germline, CDR1 is KGHSH, CDR2 LQKENI. Unmatched junction bases numbered 2, after V lost 4 bases and J lost 3 bases. In DNA, the CDR3 is TGTGCCAGCTCACAGACAGGGGGAACAGATACGCAGTATTTT. Protein sequence: CASSQTGGTDTQYF.

The gene calls are TRBV7-2 and TRBJ1-5, with D possibly TRBD1 on 5 matching bases. Germline V gives CDR1 SGHTA, CDR2 FQGNSA. Trimming took 5 bases from V and 5 from J, leaving 13 bases between them. The CDR3 totals 14 residues. The CDR3 sequence is CASSPGQGHQPQHF. The CDR3 DNA reads TGTGCCAGCAGCCCGGGGCAGGGCCATCAGCCCCAGCATTTT.

This CDR3 is CASSPDRVWVSTEAFF. CDR3 bases: TGTGCCAGCTCACCGGACAGGGTATGGGTTAGCACTGAAGCTTTCTTT. This chain connects TRBV18 to TRBJ1-1, with 8 bases fitting TRBD1. The trim removed 3 bases at V and 4 bases at J, leaving 10 bases unmatched. The CDR3 loop spans 16 amino acids. Looked up from germline, CDR1 is KGHSH and CDR2 is LQKENI.

This clone was recorded once. This chain connects TRBV7-9 to TRBJ1-2, with TRBD1 identical over 10 bases. This CDR3 region has 15 residues. V lost 5 bases and J lost 4; bases outside the gene matches: 7. Germline-derived CDR1 and CDR2 are SEHNR and FQNEAQ (reference sequence). As DNA, the CDR3 is TGTGCCAGCAGCCCTATTCGGGACAGGGGCTATGGCTACACCTTC. Residues: CASSPIRDRGYGYTF. The full variable domain, rest sourced from reference TRBV7-9 and TRBJ1-2, is DTGVSQNPRHKITKRGQNVTFRCDPISEHNRLYWYRQTLGQGPEFLTYFQNEAQLEKSRLLSDRFSAERPKGSFSTLEIQRTEQGDSAMYLCASSPIRDRGYGYTFGSGTRLTVV.

The rearrangement links TRBV2 to TRBJ2-7, with a tentative D call TRBD2 (6 bases). The germline CDR1 and CDR2 sequences are SNHLY and FYNNEI. Between the trimmed V and J ends, which lost 2 bases and 4 bases, there was a span of 12 bases. CDR3 length equals 14 residues. Here the CDR3 DNA reads TGTGCCAGCAGTGAACCGAGGGCGGGGTACGAGCAGTACTTC. The encoded protein is CASSEPRAGYEQYF. The whole variable domain, filled in from reference TRBV2 and TRBJ2-7, reads EPEVTQTPSHQVTQMGQEVILRCVPISNHLYFYWYRQILGQKVEFLVSFYNNEISEKSEIFDDQFSVERPDGSNFTLKIRSTKLEDSAMYFCASSEPRAGYEQYFGPGTRLTVT.

V is TRBV6-6 and J is TRBJ2-7, with 10 bases lining up with TRBD2. V was clipped by 6 bases and J by 1 base; unmatched bases: 3. Germline CDR1 MNHNY, CDR2 SVGAGI (reference sequence). The CDR3 runs to 14 residues. The CDR3 is CASRGLAASYEQYF. CDR3 coding DNA: TGTGCCAGCAGAGGACTAGCGGCTTCCTACGAGCAGTACTTC.

The chain employs TRBV7-2 and TRBJ2-7; D gene unclear. The germline V gene encodes CDR1 SGHTA and CDR2 FQGNSA. This CDR3 comprises 11 residues. The ends were cut back, 4 bases at V and 6 bases at J, with 7 bases in the middle. CDR3 region: CASSSLAEQYF. Written as DNA, the CDR3 is TGTGCCAGCAGCTCATTAGCCGAGCAGTACTTC.

V gene TRBV4-1 combines with J gene TRBJ1-2; weak D call: TRBD1 (5 bases). CDR3 length: 15 residues. From germline, CDR1 is MGHRA and CDR2 YSYEKL. Trimming took 0 bases from V and 4 from J, leaving 12 bases between them. The CDR3 reads CASSQEWQGSYGYTF. The CDR3 DNA follows: TGCGCCAGCAGCCAAGAATGGCAGGGCAGCTATGGCTACACCTTC.

Turning to this clone: Compared with germline, one end of the junction differs, possibly owing to a read error. The V call is TRBV27, the J call TRBJ2-7; a weak D match, TRBD1 (6 bases). Germline V gives CDR1 MNHEY, CDR2 SMNVEV (reference sequence). This CDR3 is 14 amino acids long. The DNA for the CDR3 is TGTGCCAGCAGCGGACAGATCGGTTCCTCCGAGCAGTACTTC. This codes for CASSGQIGSSEQYF.

The CDR3 sequence is CASSLAGSQGGETQYF. CDR3 bases: TGTGCCAGCAGCTTAGCGGGTTCTCAGGGAGGGGAGACCCAGTACTTC. The rearrangement uses TRBV13 and TRBJ2-5; 7 nucleotides line up with TRBD2. Trimming cost V 1 base and J 5 bases; bases outside gene matches: 10. The CDR3 runs to 16 residues. Germline-derived CDR1 and CDR2 are PRHDT and FYEKMQ (reference sequence).